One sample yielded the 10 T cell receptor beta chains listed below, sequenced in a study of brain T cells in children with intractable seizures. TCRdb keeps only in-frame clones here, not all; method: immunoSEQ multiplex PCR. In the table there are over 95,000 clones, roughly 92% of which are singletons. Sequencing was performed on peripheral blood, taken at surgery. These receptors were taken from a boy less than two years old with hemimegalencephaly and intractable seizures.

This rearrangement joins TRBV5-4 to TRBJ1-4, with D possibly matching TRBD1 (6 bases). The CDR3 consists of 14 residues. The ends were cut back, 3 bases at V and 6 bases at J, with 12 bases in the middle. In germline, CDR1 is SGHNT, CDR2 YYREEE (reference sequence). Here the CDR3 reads CASSWGGPDEKLFF. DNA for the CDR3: TGTGCCAGCAGCTGGGGGGGGCCCGATGAAAAACTGTTTTTT.

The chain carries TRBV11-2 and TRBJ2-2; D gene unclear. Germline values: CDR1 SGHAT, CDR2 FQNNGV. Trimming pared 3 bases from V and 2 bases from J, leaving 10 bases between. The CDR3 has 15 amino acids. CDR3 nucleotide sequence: TGTGCCAGCAGCTTTCGTTGGGCTAACACCGGGGAGCTGTTTTTT. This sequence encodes CASSFRWANTGELFF.

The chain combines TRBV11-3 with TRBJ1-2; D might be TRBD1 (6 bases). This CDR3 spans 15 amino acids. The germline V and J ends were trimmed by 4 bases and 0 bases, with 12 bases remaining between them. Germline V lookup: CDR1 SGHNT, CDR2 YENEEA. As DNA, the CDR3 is TGTGCCAGCAGCTCCTGGACAGAATCTAACTATGGCTACACCTTC. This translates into CASSSWTESNYGYTF. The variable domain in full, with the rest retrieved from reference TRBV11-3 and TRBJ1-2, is EAGVVQSPRYKIIEKKQPVAFWCNPISGHNTLYWYLQNLGQGPELLIRYENEEAVDDSQLPKDRFSAERLKGVDSTLKIQPAELGDSAVYLCASSSWTESNYGYTFGSGTRLTVV.

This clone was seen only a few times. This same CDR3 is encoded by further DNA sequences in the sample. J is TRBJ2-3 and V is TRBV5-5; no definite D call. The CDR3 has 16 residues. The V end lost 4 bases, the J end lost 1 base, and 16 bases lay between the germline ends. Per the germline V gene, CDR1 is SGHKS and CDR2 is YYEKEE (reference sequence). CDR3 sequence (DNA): TGTGCCAGCAGCCCCCCTCGAGGTGGCCGCACAGATACGCAGTATTTT. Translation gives CASSPPRGGRTDTQYF. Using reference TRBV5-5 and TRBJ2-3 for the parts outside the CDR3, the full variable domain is DAGVTQSPTHLIKTRGQQVTLRCSPISGHKSVSWYQQVLGQGPQFIFQYYEKEERGRGNFPDRFSARQFPNYSSELNVNALLLGDSALYLCASSPPRGGRTDTQYFGPGTRLTVL.

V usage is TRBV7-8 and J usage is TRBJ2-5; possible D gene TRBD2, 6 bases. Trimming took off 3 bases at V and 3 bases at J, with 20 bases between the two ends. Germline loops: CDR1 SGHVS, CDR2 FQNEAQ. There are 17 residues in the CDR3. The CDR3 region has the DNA TGTGCCAGCAGCTTCGGGGGACTGGTTAGCGTCGAAGAGACCCAGTACTTC. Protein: CASSFGGLVSVEETQYF.

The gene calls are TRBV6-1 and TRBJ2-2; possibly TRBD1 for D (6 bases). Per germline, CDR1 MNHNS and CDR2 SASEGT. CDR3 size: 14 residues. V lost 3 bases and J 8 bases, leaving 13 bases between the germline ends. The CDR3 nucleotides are TGTGCCAGCAGTGAGCTCCGACAGGTTGGGGAGCTGTTTTTT. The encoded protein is CASSELRQVGELFF.

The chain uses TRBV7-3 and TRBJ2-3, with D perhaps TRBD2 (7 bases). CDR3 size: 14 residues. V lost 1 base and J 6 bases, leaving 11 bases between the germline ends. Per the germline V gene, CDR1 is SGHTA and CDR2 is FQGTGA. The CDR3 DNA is TGTGCCAGCAGCTTAATCGGGGGGCCGGATACGCAGTATTTT. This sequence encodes CASSLIGGPDTQYF. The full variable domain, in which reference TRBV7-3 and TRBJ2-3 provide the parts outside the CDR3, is GAGVSQTPSNKVTEKGKYVELRCDPISGHTALYWYRQSLGQGPEFLIYFQGTGAADDSGLPNDRFFAVRPEGSVSTLKIQRTERGDSAVYLCASSLIGGPDTQYFGPGTRLTVL.

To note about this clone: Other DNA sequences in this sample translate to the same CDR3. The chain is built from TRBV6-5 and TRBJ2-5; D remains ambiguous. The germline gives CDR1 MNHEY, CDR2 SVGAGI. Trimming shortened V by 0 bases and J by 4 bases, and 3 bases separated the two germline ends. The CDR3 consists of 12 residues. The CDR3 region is CASSYSRETQYF. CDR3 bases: TGTGCCAGCAGTTACTCGAGAGAGACCCAGTACTTC.

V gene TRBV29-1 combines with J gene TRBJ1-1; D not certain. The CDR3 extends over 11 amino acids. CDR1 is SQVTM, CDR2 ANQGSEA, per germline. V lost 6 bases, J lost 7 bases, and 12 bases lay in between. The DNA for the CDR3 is TGCAGCGTCACTCGACGGTATGAAGCTTTCTTT. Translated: CSVTRRYEAFF.

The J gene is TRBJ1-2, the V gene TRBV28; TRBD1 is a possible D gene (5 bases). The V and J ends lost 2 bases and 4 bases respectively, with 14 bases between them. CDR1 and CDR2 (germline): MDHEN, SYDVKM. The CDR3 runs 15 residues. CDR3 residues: CASSLSGTGGYGYTF. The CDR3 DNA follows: TGTGCCAGCAGTTTAAGTGGGACTGGGGGCTATGGCTACACCTTC.